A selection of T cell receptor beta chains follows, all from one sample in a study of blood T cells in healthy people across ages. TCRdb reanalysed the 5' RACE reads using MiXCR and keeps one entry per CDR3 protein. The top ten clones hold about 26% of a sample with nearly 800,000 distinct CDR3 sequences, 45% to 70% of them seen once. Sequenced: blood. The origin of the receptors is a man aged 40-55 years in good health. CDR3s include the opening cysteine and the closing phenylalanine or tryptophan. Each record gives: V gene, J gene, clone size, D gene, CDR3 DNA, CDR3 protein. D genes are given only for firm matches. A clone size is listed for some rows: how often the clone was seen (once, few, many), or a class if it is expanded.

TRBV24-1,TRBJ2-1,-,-,TGTGCCACCAGTGAAGGGAAGAGCTCCTACAATGAGCAGTTCTTC,CATSEGKSSYNEQFF
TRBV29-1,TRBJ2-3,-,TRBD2,TGCAGCGTCGACTCCTTCGCGGGGGGCACAGATACGCAGTATTTT,CSVDSFAGGTDTQYF
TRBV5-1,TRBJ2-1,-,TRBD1,TGCGCCAGCAGCGCCTATCCGCCGGGACAGGGAAGCAATGAGCAGTTCTTC,CASSAYPPGQGSNEQFF
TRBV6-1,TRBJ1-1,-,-,TGTGCCAGCGGACAGACAGTCACGCAGGCAGCTTTCTTT,CASGQTVTQAAFF
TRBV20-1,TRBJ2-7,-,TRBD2,TGCAGTGCTAGAGATACGGGGCGGGAGTACTACGAGCAGTACTTC,CSARDTGREYYEQYF
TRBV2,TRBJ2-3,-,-,TGTGCCAGCAGTGTTCAGGAGGGAGGTACGCAGTATTTT,CASSVQEGGTQYF
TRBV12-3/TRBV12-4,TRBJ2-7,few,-,-,CASSTSGQIYEQYF
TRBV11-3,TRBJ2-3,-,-,TGTGCCAGCAGCTTAGACTCAATAGGAGGAAATACGCAGTATTTT,CASSLDSIGGNTQYF
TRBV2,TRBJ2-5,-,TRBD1,TGTGCCAGCAGTGAGCAGGGGGCGAACCAAGAGACCCAGTACTTC,CASSEQGANQETQYF
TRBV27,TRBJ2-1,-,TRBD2,TGTGCCAGCAGTTTAGTAAGCGGGAGTTACAATGAGCAGTTCTTC,CASSLVSGSYNEQFF
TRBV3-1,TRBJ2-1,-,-,TGTGCCAGCAGCTTAAGCACCAATGAGCAGTTCTTC,CASSLSTNEQFF
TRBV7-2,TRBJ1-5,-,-,TGTGCCAGCAGGAGAGGGGCGCAGCCCCAGCATTTT,CASRRGAQPQHF
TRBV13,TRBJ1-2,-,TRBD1,TGTGCCAGCAGCCCCGACCGGGACAGTTTGCGAGGCTACACCTTC,CASSPDRDSLRGYTF
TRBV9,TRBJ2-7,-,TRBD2,TGTGCCAGCAGCGTAGCAATTGGCGGGAGCGCCGATGAGCAGTACTTC,CASSVAIGGSADEQYF
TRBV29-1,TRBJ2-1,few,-,TGCAGCGTTGAAGGGGCAGTCGGTGAGCAGTTCTTC,CSVEGAVGEQFF
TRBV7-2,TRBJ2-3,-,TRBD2,TGTGCCAGCAGCAAAGACGGACTAGCTGGTACGCAGTATTTT,CASSKDGLAGTQYF
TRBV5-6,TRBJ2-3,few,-,TGTGCCAGCAGCTTGGTTCCAGACCCCAGCACAGATACGCAGTATTTT,CASSLVPDPSTDTQYF
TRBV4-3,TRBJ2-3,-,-,TGCGCCAGCAGCCTACGTTTCCCCCCCCGGGAATTAGATACGCAGTATTTT,CASSLRFPPRELDTQYF
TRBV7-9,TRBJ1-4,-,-,TGTGCCAGCAGCGGTTACGACGAACTGTTTTTT,CASSGYDELFF